The rows below give T cell receptor beta chains drawn from one sample of a study of blood T cell repertoires in COVID-19. Sequencing was performed with immunoSEQ multiplex PCR; in TCRdb, only in-frame clones are kept and a portion is missing. The sample lists roughly 120,000 clones, approximately 86% occurring once. Sequenced material: peripheral blood. These receptors all come from a woman aged 50 to 60 with active or convalescent COVID-19. CDR3s include the opening cysteine and the closing phenylalanine or tryptophan. A D gene is named only where the DNA matches it firmly.

V gene,D gene,J gene,CDR3 DNA,CDR3 protein
TRBV5-6,NA,TRBJ2-3,TGTGCCAGCAGCCGGACGGACAGAAACACAGATACGCAGTATTTT,CASSRTDRNTDTQYF
TRBV7-6,TRBD2,TRBJ2-5,TGTGCCAGCAGCCGCGAGGTAGCGGGGGTCCAAGAGACCCAGTACTTC,CASSREVAGVQETQYF
TRBV28,TRBD1,TRBJ1-1,TGTGCCAGCAGTCCGTTACAGGGGTTGAACACTGAAGCTTTCTTT,CASSPLQGLNTEAFF
TRBV7-6,TRBD2,TRBJ2-3,TGTGCCAGCAGCTCTCGAGCGGGAGTGAAAGATACGCAGTATTTT,CASSSRAGVKDTQYF
TRBV7-2,NA,TRBJ1-1,TGTGCCAGCAGCTCACTTGGGGGGGGGTTAGCTTTCTTT,CASSSLGGGLAFF
TRBV28,TRBD1,TRBJ1-1,TGTGCCAGCAGTCAGACAGGGGGTACGATGAACACTGAAGCTTTCTTT,CASSQTGGTMNTEAFF
TRBV21-1,NA,TRBJ1-2,TGTGCCAGCAGCAAAGAAGCGGGGCGGGGAGGCTACACCTTC,CASSKEAGRGGYTF
TRBV28,NA,TRBJ1-4,TGTGCCAGCAGTTTTGGGGCGGTTAATGAAAAACTGTTTTTT,CASSFGAVNEKLFF
TRBV9,NA,TRBJ1-5,TGTGCCAGCAGCGTAAGGTTCCCCCCAGACAGCCCAATTTTGCATTTT,CASSVRFPPDSPILHF
TRBV6-5,TRBD1,TRBJ1-5,TGTGCCAGCAGCCAAACAGGGGTCAATCAGCCCCAGCATTTT,CASSQTGVNQPQHF
TRBV6-5,NA,TRBJ1-3,TGTGCCAGCAGTTACTCCTCCGGTCCCTCTGGAAACACCATATATTTT,CASSYSSGPSGNTIYF
TRBV23-1,TRBD1,TRBJ1-2,TGCGCCAGCAGACCCAAGACAGGGTTCTATGGCTACACCTTC,CASRPKTGFYGYTF
TRBV5-5,NA,TRBJ2-7,TGTGCCAGCAGCTTGCTGCAGGGAGGTACCTACGAGCAGTACTTC,CASSLLQGGTYEQYF
TRBV7-6,TRBD2,TRBJ2-7,TGTGCCAGCAGCTCCGAACCGGGACTAGCGGGAGTCTACGAGCAGTACTTC,CASSSEPGLAGVYEQYF
TRBV7-9,NA,TRBJ2-7,TGTGCCAGCAGCTTGAGAGGTCTCGGCGAGCAGTACTTC,CASSLRGLGEQYF
TRBV12-3/TRBV12-4,NA,TRBJ1-2,TGTGCCACACGAGGCGGGGTTGGCTACACCTTC,CATRGGVGYTF
TRBV24-1,TRBD2,TRBJ2-7,TGTGCCACCAGTGCACTAGCGGGGGGTACCTACGAGCAGTACTTC,CATSALAGGTYEQYF
TRBV7-2,TRBD1,TRBJ1-2,TGTGCCAGCAGCCCGCGGACAGGGACCTATGGCTACACCTTC,CASSPRTGTYGYTF
TRBV19,NA,TRBJ2-2,TGTGCCAGTAGTATAGCGGGAGCGAACACCGGGGAGCTGTTTTTT,CASSIAGANTGELFF
TRBV24-1,TRBD2,TRBJ2-2,TGTGCCACCAGTCATCTGACTAGCGGGAGGGCCCTAACAGAAGATGGGGAGCTGTTTTTT,CATSHLTSGRALTEDGELFF
TRBV19,TRBD1,TRBJ2-5,TGTGCCAGTAGGGGGACAGACCAAGAGACCCAGTACTTC,CASRGTDQETQYF
TRBV7-9,NA,TRBJ1-1,TGTGCCAGCAGCACCCGGGGGGTGGCCATGGGCACTGAAGCTTTCTTT,CASSTRGVAMGTEAFF